The clone carrying this TCR beta chain was found a few times. Its antigen is still unknown. This sample was taken from a study of T cells in Graves' hyperthyroidism and ophthalmopathy. Study observations and caveats: Ophthalmopathy stood apart from stable hyperthyroidism in a 13 V-J model. Clonotypes that were expanded in thyroid above 0.001 mostly appeared in blood too.

It was RNA transcripts that yielded the amplified TCR beta CDR3 regions. When the TCR CDR3 underwent first-round RT-PCR, the HTBI primer set was used. TCRdb reprocessed the multiplex PCR reads with MiXCR, giving one entry per CDR3 protein. Counted here are some 340,000 distinct CDR3 sequences, around 15% occurring once; the ten biggest clones make up about a third. The PBMCs were taken from over 9.5 ml of fresh peripheral blood. Trimming stripped 6 bases from V and 5 bases from J, with 10 bases between. CDR3 length equals 13 residues. The germline V gene encodes CDR1 MNHGY and CDR2 SAAAGT. V usage is TRBV6-8 and J usage is TRBJ2-2; no reliable D call. Sequenced material: blood. The TCR was taken from a woman aged 40 to 50 with Graves' ophthalmopathy. CDR3 sequence reads: CASRGPRTGELFF. DNA of the CDR3: TGTGCCAGCAGGGGTCCGCGAACCGGGGAGCTGTTTTTT.